Shown below are 19 T cell receptor beta chains from a single sample sequenced in a study of T cell responses to AZD1222 COVID-19 vaccine. Using immunoSEQ multiplex PCR, the repertoire was profiled, and TCRdb retains in-frame clones only, with some absent. The data hold more than 150,000 clones, with approximately 86% observed a single time. Sequencing was performed on peripheral blood, taken on day 0 of AZD1222 vaccination. The receptors shown here come from an adult in good health.

The V call is TRBV18, the J call TRBJ2-3, with 9 bases lining up with TRBD1. The germline V gene encodes CDR1 KGHSH and CDR2 LQKENI. This CDR3 region has 14 residues. Trimming took 3 bases from V and 4 from J; bases not matched to a gene: 2. CDR3 coding DNA: TGTGCCAGCTCACCCGGGACAGGGCCAGATACGCAGTATTTT. Its protein product is CASSPGTGPDTQYF. Looking up the rest from reference TRBV18 and TRBJ2-3 gives the full variable domain: NAGVMQNPRHLVRRRGQEARLRCSPMKGHSHVYWYRQLPEEGLKFMVYLQKENIIDESGMPKERFSAEFPKEGPSILRIQQVVRGDSAAYFCASSPGTGPDTQYFGPGTRLTVL.

This clone was recorded a few times. V gene TRBV6-2 or TRBV6-3 combines with J gene TRBJ2-7; D not resolved. V was trimmed by 6 bases and J by 0 bases, leaving 12 bases between them. CDR1 is MNHEY and CDR2 is SVGEGT in the germline V gene. This CDR3 spans 14 amino acids. CDR3 bases: TGTGCCAGCAGCCTATCGCCCCTCTCCTACGAGCAGTACTTC. Its protein product is CASSLSPLSYEQYF.

The gene calls are TRBV24-1 and TRBJ1-2; D not certain. Germline V gene sequence: CDR1 KGHDR, CDR2 SFDVKD. With 4 bases removed from V and 3 bases from J, the gap between germline ends came to 5 bases. This CDR3 is 12 amino acids long. CDR3 bases: TGTGCCACCAGTGAGGCAGACTATGGCTACACCTTC. The encoded protein is CATSEADYGYTF.

The rearrangement links TRBV5-4 to TRBJ2-2; D not certain. V was pared by 4 bases and J by 6 bases, with 7 bases between. The CDR3 contains 12 residues. Germline V gene lookup returns CDR1 SGHNT and CDR2 YYREEE (reference sequence). The CDR3 DNA is TGTGCCAGCAGCCCCAAGGCCGGGGAGCTGTTTTTT. It codes for CASSPKAGELFF. The full variable domain, its missing parts supplied by reference TRBV5-4 and TRBJ2-2, is ETGVTQSPTHLIKTRGQQVTLRCSSQSGHNTVSWYQQALGQGPQFIFQYYREEENGRGNFPPRFSGLQFPNYSSELNVNALELDDSALYLCASSPKAGELFFGEGSRLTVL.

The chain carries TRBV5-1 and TRBJ2-1; 13 nucleotides match TRBD2. Germline assignment: CDR1 SGHRS and CDR2 YFSETQ. The CDR3 totals 15 residues. V was clipped by 3 bases and J by 9 bases; unmatched bases: 6. Here the CDR3 reads CASSSGTSGMGEQFF. The DNA for the CDR3 is TGCGCCAGCAGCTCCGGGACTAGCGGGATGGGTGAGCAGTTCTTC.

The gene calls are TRBV19 and TRBJ2-3, with no clear D. CDR3 size: 11 residues. Germline values: CDR1 LNHDA, CDR2 SQIVND (reference sequence). V was clipped by 5 bases and J by 4 bases, with 4 bases between them. This CDR3 reads CASSQSDTQYF. The CDR3 DNA follows: TGTGCCAGTAGTCAATCAGATACGCAGTATTTT.

This sequence joins TRBV6-5 and TRBJ1-1; a weak D match, TRBD1 (6 bases). Germline-derived CDR1 and CDR2 are MNHEY and SVGAGI. This CDR3 comprises 13 residues. V lost 5 bases, J lost 0 bases, and 7 bases lay in between. CDR3: CASSTGMNTEAFF. The CDR3 bases are TGTGCCAGCAGTACAGGGATGAACACTGAAGCTTTCTTT.

This chain links TRBV28 with TRBJ2-2; TRBD1 matches 9 bases. The CDR3 consists of 14 residues. The germline gives CDR1 MDHEN, CDR2 SYDVKM. V shed 3 bases, J shed 7 bases, and the junction held 3 bases outside the gene matches. For the CDR3, the DNA is TGTGCCAGCAGTTTGGGACAGGGAATCGGGGAGCTGTTTTTT. Protein sequence: CASSLGQGIGELFF.

The chain is built from TRBV12-5 and TRBJ1-3; D possibly corresponds to TRBD1 (5 bases). V was pared by 1 base and J by 1 base, with 11 bases between. This CDR3 spans 16 amino acids. Germline V gene data show CDR1 as LGHNT and CDR2 as FRNRAP. The CDR3 region is CASGLGPPGSGNTIYF. CDR3 DNA: TGTGCTAGTGGTTTGGGACCGCCAGGGTCTGGAAACACCATATATTTT.

V and J are TRBV27 and TRBJ1-2; TRBD1 might be the D (6 bases). The CDR3 has 13 amino acids. The germline V and J ends were trimmed by 6 bases and 4 bases, with 12 bases remaining between them. The germline V gene encodes CDR1 MNHEY and CDR2 SMNVEV (reference sequence). CDR3 sequence reads: CASSPRGGYGYTF. The CDR3 bases are TGTGCCAGCAGCCCTAGGGGGGGCTATGGCTACACCTTC.

This clone was recorded once. The V and J genes are TRBV18 and TRBJ1-2, with 9 bases identical to TRBD1. This CDR3 is 15 amino acids long. Germline V gives CDR1 KGHSH, CDR2 LQKENI. J lost 7 bases, V lost 4 bases, and 10 bases had no gene match. The CDR3 sequence is CASSLGNRGLAGYTF. CDR3 nucleotides: TGTGCCAGCTCACTAGGTAACAGGGGGCTGGCTGGCTACACCTTC.

The rearrangement joins TRBV10-3 to TRBJ1-2; a weak D match, TRBD1 (5 bases). CDR1 is ENHRY, CDR2 SYGVKD, per germline. This CDR3 has 15 amino acids. V was shortened by 4 bases and J by 9 bases, with 21 bases between the two germline ends. The CDR3 region has the DNA TGTGCCATCAGTGCAGAAGGGGCCCGAGCGGCTAGCTACACCTTC. Protein: CAISAEGARAASYTF.

V and J are TRBV14 and TRBJ2-5; no clear D. Between the trimmed V and J ends, which lost 3 bases and 1 base, there was a span of 0 bases. The germline CDR1 and CDR2 sequences are SGHDN and FVKESK. The CDR3 contains 11 residues. The CDR3: CASSHQETQYF. The DNA of the CDR3 is TGTGCCAGCAGCCACCAAGAGACCCAGTACTTC.

This clone was counted once. The chain couples TRBV4-2 to TRBJ1-2; the match to TRBD1 covers 7 bases. Germline values: CDR1 LGHNA, CDR2 YNFKEQ. The CDR3 spans 13 residues. The V gene end was trimmed by 4 bases and the J gene end by 6 bases; junction bases not matched to a gene: 5. The DNA of the CDR3 is TGTGCCAGCAGCCCCGAACAGGGGAATGGCTACACCTTC. Its protein product is CASSPEQGNGYTF.

This clone has only a few counts. The CDR3 region is CASSLSLATQETQYF. DNA for the CDR3: TGTGCCAGCAGCTTATCGTTAGCGACACAAGAGACCCAGTACTTC. V gene TRBV7-3 combines with J gene TRBJ2-5; tentative D call: TRBD2 (5 bases). Germline assignment: CDR1 SGHTA and CDR2 FQGTGA. The ends were cut back, 2 bases at V and 2 bases at J, with 12 bases in the middle. This CDR3 region has 15 residues.

The chain links TRBV7-3 to TRBJ2-2, with TRBD1 as a possible D gene (6 bases). The ends were cut back, 5 bases at V and 6 bases at J, with 10 bases in the middle. Germline V CDR1 and CDR2: SGHTA, FQGTGA. There are 13 residues in the CDR3. CDR3 in amino acids: CASSPRGSGELFF. The CDR3 DNA reads TGTGCCAGCAGCCCGAGGGGGTCCGGGGAGCTGTTTTTT.

V usage is TRBV4-2 and J usage is TRBJ2-1; tentatively, D is TRBD2 (6 bases). Germline V CDR1 and CDR2: LGHNA, YNFKEQ. CDR3 length: 17 residues. V shed 0 bases and J shed 2 bases, with 14 bases lying between them. The CDR3 protein is CASSQDSSGQPYNEQFF. In nucleotides, the CDR3 is TGTGCCAGCAGCCAAGATTCGAGCGGGCAACCCTACAATGAGCAGTTCTTC.

This clone turned up a few times. The chain has TRBV7-8 and TRBJ1-5; D is ambiguous. Germline V CDR1 and CDR2: SGHVS, FQNEAQ. This CDR3 has 13 residues. The V end was cut by 1 base, the J end by 9 bases, with 10 bases between. CDR3: CASSLDGGRPQHF. CDR3 DNA: TGTGCCAGCAGCTTAGACGGAGGGAGGCCCCAGCATTTT.

This chain uses TRBV7-2 with TRBJ1-3; D is uncertain. Trimming stripped 3 bases from V and 0 bases from J, with 9 bases between. The germline V gene encodes CDR1 SGHTA and CDR2 FQGNSA. The CDR3 runs 15 residues. The CDR3 nucleotides read TGTGCCAGCAGCTTCACAGCATTCTCTGGAAACACCATATATTTT. Translated: CASSFTAFSGNTIYF.